The 5 T cell receptor beta chains below all came from one sample that was sequenced in a study of preoperative IRX-2 immunotherapy in early breast cancer. Treatment denoted: preoperative locoregional IRX-2 cytokine immunotherapy. The protocol was immunoSEQ multiplex PCR, while the TCRdb copy is restricted to in-frame clones and leaves out a portion. The table records about 19,000 clones, roughly 80% of them present only once. The sample consisted of lymph node tissue, taken after IRX-2 immunotherapy. The receptors originated from a human donor with breast cancer.

J is TRBJ2-1 and V is TRBV5-1; 11 positions agree with TRBD2. Germline-derived CDR1 and CDR2 are SGHRS and YFSETQ. This CDR3 region has 16 residues. V gave up 4 bases and J gave up 2 bases; unmatched junction bases: 5. The CDR3 loop reads CASSALLAGAYNEQFF. Written as DNA, the CDR3 is TGCGCCAGCAGCGCATTACTAGCGGGAGCCTACAATGAGCAGTTCTTC.

The rearrangement joins TRBV6-8 to TRBJ2-1; 12 bases fit TRBD1. CDR1 and CDR2 (germline): MNHGY, SAAAGT. With 6 bases clipped from V and 9 bases from J, the junction kept 12 bases outside the gene matches. The CDR3 runs 16 residues. CDR3 protein: CASSDPGTGGLGEQFF. Here the CDR3 DNA reads TGTGCCAGCAGCGATCCCGGGACAGGGGGCTTAGGTGAGCAGTTCTTC.

This CDR3 reads CASSLTQGALTDTQYF. The CDR3 DNA reads as TGTGCCAGCAGCCTCACGCAGGGGGCACTTACAGATACGCAGTATTTT. The chain has TRBV6-8 and TRBJ2-3; TRBD1 aligns across 8 bases. The CDR3 sequence is 16 residues long. The V gene's germline CDR1 is MNHGY and CDR2 SAAAGT. Trimming at V came to 6 bases and at J to 3 bases, leaving 11 bases not matched to a gene.

The V call is TRBV11-3, the J call TRBJ1-3; TRBD1 matches 7 bases. The J segment lost 0 bases and the V segment lost 5 bases, leaving 1 base of the junction unmatched. There are 14 residues in the CDR3. Germline V CDR1 and CDR2: SGHNT, YENEEA. CDR3 nucleotides: TGTGCCAGCAGCAGGGACAGCTCTGGAAACACCATATATTTT. Translation: CASSRDSSGNTIYF. The whole variable domain, remainder taken from reference TRBV11-3 and TRBJ1-3, is EAGVVQSPRYKIIEKKQPVAFWCNPISGHNTLYWYLQNLGQGPELLIRYENEEAVDDSQLPKDRFSAERLKGVDSTLKIQPAELGDSAVYLCASSRDSSGNTIYFGEGSWLTVV.

The chain recombines TRBV19 with TRBJ1-3; no clear D. The CDR3 loop spans 15 amino acids. Germline-derived CDR1 and CDR2 are LNHDA and SQIVND (reference sequence). With 3 bases removed from V and 0 bases from J, the gap between germline ends came to 9 bases. CDR3 bases: TGTGCCAGTAGTATCGAACAAAGCTCTGGAAACACCATATATTTT. It specifies CASSIEQSSGNTIYF.